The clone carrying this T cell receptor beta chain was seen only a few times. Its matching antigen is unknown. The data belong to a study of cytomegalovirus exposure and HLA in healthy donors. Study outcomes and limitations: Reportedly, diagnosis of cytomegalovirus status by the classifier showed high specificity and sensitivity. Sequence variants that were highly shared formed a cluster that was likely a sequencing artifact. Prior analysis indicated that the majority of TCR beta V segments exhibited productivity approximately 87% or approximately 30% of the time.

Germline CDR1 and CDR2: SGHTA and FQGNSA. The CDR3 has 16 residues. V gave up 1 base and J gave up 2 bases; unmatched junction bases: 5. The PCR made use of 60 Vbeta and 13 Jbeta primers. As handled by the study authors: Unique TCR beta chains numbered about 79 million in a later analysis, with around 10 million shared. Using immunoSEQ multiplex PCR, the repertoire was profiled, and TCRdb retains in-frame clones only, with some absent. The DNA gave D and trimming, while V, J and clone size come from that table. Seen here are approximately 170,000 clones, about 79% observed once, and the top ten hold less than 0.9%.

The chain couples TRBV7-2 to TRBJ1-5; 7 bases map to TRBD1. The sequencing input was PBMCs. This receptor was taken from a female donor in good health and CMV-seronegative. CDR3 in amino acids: CASSLEGGRGNQPQHF. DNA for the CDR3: TGTGCCAGCAGCTTAGAAGGGGGCAGGGGCAATCAGCCCCAGCATTTT.